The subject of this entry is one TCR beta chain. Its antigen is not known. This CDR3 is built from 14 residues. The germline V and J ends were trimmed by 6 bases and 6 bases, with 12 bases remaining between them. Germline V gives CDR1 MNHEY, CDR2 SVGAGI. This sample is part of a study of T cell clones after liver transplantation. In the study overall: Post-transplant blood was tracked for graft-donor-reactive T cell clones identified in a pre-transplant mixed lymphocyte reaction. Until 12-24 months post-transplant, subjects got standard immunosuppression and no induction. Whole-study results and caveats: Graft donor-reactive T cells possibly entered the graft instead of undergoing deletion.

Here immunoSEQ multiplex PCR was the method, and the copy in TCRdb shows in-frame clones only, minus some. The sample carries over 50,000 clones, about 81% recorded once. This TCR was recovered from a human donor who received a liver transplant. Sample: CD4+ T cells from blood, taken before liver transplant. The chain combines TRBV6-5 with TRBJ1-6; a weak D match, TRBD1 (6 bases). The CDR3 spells CASRDTGANSPLHF. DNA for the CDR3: TGTGCCAGCAGAGACACGGGGGCTAATTCACCCCTCCACTTT.